This T cell receptor (beta chain) was captured by sequencing in a study of shared clonotypes between healthy human individuals. Study-level results: Rarefaction indicated that sorted-subset sequencing remained incomplete although depth was large. Clonotype sharing across a handful of donors was observed for around 4.5% of naive CD4 clonotypes.

V dropped 5 bases and J dropped 4; count of bases not matched to a gene: 7. Germline V gives CDR1 SGHRS, CDR2 YFSETQ. The CDR3 sequence is 14 residues long. A remark on this clone: Its antigen is as yet unknown.

Genomic DNA (from each subset) was split evenly across several immunoSEQ plates. Profiling relied on immunoSEQ multiplex PCR, and the TCRdb table lists in-frame clones only, not all of them. The sample includes just over 2,000,000 clones, about 95% seen only once; the top ten take roughly 0.13%. The chain couples TRBV5-1 to TRBJ2-5; the match to TRBD1 covers 8 bases. The TCR comes from a man between 18 and 29 years old in good health. Sequenced: naive CD4+ T cells sorted from blood. This sample's subset: CD45RA+ positively selected. In DNA form, the CDR3 reads TGCGCCAGCAGTTCGCAGGGGGCTGTAGAGACCCAGTACTTC. Residues: CASSSQGAVETQYF. The full variable domain, rest sourced from reference TRBV5-1 and TRBJ2-5, is KAGVTQTPRYLIKTRGQQVTLSCSPISGHRSVSWYQQTPGQGLQFLFEYFSETQRNKGNFPGRFSGRQFSNSRSEMNVSTLELGDSALYLCASSSQGAVETQYFGPGTRLLVL.